Each of the 5 T cell receptor beta chains below was sequenced from the same sample in a study of blood T cell repertoires in COVID-19. Generated by immunoSEQ multiplex PCR, the TCRdb table keeps only in-frame clones and is missing some. The sample yields around 60,000 clones, around 90% seen once. Specimen: peripheral blood. The origin of the receptors is a man between 60 and 75 years old with acute or convalescent COVID-19.

This rearrangement joins TRBV6-5 to TRBJ1-6; D is possibly TRBD1 (5 bases). The CDR3 loop spans 16 amino acids. Germline CDR1 reads MNHEY; CDR2 reads SVGAGI. V was shortened by 2 bases and J by 0 bases, with 8 bases between the two germline ends. CDR3 sequence (DNA): TGTGCCAGCAGTTACCTCAGGGCCTCCTATAATTCACCCCTCCACTTT. Protein sequence: CASSYLRASYNSPLHF.

CDR3 coding DNA: TGTGCCAGCAGCTTGGTACTCGGGGGCAATGAGCAGTTCTTC. Its translation: CASSLVLGGNEQFF. The chain recombines TRBV5-6 with TRBJ2-1; D might be TRBD2 (6 bases). Germline V gene lookup returns CDR1 SGHDT and CDR2 YYEEEE. The CDR3 totals 14 residues. The V and J ends lost 0 bases and 6 bases respectively, with 10 bases between them.

This rearrangement joins TRBV28 to TRBJ2-1, with D tentatively TRBD1 (5 bases). CDR1 and CDR2 from the germline V gene are MDHEN and SYDVKM. The ends were cut back, 8 bases at V and 8 bases at J, with 16 bases in the middle. The CDR3 contains 13 residues. The DNA of the CDR3 is TGTGCCAGCGGGGTGGGGCTTGGGCATGAGCAGTTCTTC. This gives the protein CASGVGLGHEQFF.

V is TRBV10-3 and J is TRBJ1-1; D gene unclear. This CDR3 has 12 amino acids. Looked up from germline, CDR1 is ENHRY and CDR2 is SYGVKD. The V end was cut by 5 bases, the J end by 2 bases, with 6 bases between. Here the CDR3 DNA reads TGTGCCATCAGTTACAGTAACACTGAAGCTTTCTTT. It specifies CAISYSNTEAFF.

The gene calls are TRBV6-5 and TRBJ2-7, with D possibly matching TRBD2 (6 bases). The CDR3 runs to 16 residues. V lost 0 bases and J lost 3, with 15 bases in between. Per germline, CDR1 MNHEY and CDR2 SVGAGI. The CDR3 loop is CASSYSRRGRVYEQYF. In DNA, the CDR3 is TGTGCCAGCAGTTACTCTAGGCGGGGCAGGGTCTACGAGCAGTACTTC.